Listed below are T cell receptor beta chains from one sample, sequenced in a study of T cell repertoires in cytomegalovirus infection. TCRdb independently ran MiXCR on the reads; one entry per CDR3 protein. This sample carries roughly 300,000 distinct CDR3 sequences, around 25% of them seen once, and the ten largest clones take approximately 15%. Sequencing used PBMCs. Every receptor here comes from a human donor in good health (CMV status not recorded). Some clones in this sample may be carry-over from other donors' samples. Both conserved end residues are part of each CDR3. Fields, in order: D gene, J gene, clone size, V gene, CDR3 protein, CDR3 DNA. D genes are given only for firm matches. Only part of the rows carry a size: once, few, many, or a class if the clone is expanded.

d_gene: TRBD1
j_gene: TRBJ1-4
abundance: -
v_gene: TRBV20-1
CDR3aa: CSATGTGSEKLFF
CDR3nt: TGCAGTGCTACCGGGACAGGGTCTGAAAAACTGTTTTTT

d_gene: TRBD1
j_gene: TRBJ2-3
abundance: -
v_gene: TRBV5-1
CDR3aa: CASSPGQFTDTQYF
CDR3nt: TGCGCCAGCAGCCCGGGACAGTTCACAGATACGCAGTATTTT

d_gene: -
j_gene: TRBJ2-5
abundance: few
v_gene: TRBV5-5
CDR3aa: CASSLRVGEETQYF
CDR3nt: TGTGCCAGCAGCTTGAGGGTCGGGGAGGAGACCCAGTACTTC

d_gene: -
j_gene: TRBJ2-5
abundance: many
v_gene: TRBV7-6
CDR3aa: CASRNRGPFQETQYF
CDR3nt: TGTGCCAGCAGGAACCGGGGACCGTTCCAAGAGACCCAGTACTTC

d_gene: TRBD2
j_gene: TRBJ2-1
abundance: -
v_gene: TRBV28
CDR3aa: CASSSGVYNEQFF
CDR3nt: TGTGCCAGCAGTAGCGGGGTGTACAATGAGCAGTTCTTC

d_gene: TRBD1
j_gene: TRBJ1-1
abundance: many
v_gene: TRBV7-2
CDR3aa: CASSPWGQGALGTEAFF
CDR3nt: TGTGCCAGCAGCCCCTGGGGACAGGGGGCGCTAGGGACTGAAGCTTTCTTT

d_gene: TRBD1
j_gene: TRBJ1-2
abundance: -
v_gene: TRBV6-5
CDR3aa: CASSYSGTDPGYTF
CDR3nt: TGTGCCAGCAGTTACTCAGGGACAGATCCTGGCTACACCTTC

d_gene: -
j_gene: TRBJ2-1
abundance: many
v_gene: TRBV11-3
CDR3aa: CASSLDRAEQFF
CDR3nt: TGTGCCAGCAGCTTAGACAGGGCAGAGCAGTTCTTC

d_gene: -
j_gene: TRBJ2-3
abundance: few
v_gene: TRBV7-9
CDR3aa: CASSPSAGIRDTQYF
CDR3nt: TGTGCCAGCAGCCCCAGTGCCGGAATTAGGGATACGCAGTATTTT

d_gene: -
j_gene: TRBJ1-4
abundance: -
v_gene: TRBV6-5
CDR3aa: CASSYRGRANEKLFF
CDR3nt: TGTGCCAGCAGTTACAGGGGGAGGGCTAATGAAAAACTGTTTTTT

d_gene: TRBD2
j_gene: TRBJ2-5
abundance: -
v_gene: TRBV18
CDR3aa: CASSPREGQETQYF
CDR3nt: TGTGCCAGCTCACCACGGGAGGGGCAAGAGACCCAGTACTTC

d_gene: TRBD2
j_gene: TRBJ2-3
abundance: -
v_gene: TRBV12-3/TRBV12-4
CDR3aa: CASRKKNLAGATDTQYF
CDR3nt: TGTGCCAGCAGAAAAAAGAATCTAGCGGGAGCCACAGATACGCAGTATTTT

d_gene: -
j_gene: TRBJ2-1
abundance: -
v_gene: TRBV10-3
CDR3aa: CAISESEGRDEQFF
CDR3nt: TGTGCCATCAGTGAGTCGGAGGGTAGGGATGAGCAGTTCTTC

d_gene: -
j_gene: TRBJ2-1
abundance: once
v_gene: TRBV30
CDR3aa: CAWNGGSDEQFF
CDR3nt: TGTGCCTGGAACGGCGGTAGCGATGAGCAGTTCTTC

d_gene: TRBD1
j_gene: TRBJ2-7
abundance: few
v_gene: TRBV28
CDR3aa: CATDRDGEQYF
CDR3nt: TGTGCCACCGACAGGGACGGCGAGCAGTACTTC

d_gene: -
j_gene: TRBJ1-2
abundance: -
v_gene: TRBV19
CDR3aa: CASSTVPSGGYTF
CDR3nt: TGTGCCAGTTCTACGGTCCCGTCCGGGGGCTACACCTTC

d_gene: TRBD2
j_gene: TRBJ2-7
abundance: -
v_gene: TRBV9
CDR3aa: CASSPRGGLNYEQYF
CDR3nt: TGTGCCAGCAGCCCCCGGGGGGGGCTTAACTACGAGCAGTACTTC

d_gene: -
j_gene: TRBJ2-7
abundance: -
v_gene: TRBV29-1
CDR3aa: CSVEDGGVSYEQYF
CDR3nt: TGCAGCGTTGAAGATGGAGGGGTCTCCTACGAGCAGTACTTC

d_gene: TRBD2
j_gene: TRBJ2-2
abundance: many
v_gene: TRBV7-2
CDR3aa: CASSPRTSGRLLTGELFF
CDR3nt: TGTGCCAGCAGCCCCCGGACTAGCGGACGGCTCCTCACCGGGGAGCTGTTTTTT

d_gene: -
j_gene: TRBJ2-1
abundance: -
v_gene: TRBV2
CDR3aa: CASSPPNEQFF
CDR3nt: TGTGCCAGCAGTCCCCCCAATGAGCAGTTCTTC

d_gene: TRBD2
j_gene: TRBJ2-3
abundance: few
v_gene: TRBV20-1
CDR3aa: CSAREPGLGKTDTQYF
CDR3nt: TGCAGTGCTAGAGAGCCGGGACTAGGAAAAACAGATACGCAGTATTTT

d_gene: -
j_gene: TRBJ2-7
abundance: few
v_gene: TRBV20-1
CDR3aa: CSANVFGFKEQYF
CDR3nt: TGCAGTGCTAACGTGTTTGGGTTCAAAGAGCAGTACTTC

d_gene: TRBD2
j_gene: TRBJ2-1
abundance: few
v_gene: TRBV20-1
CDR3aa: CSADGGGMTTEQFF
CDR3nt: TGCAGTGCCGATGGGGGGGGGATGACTACTGAGCAGTTCTTC

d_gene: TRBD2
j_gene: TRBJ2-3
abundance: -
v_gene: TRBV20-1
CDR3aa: CSARDPRGDSGGATDTQYF
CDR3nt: TGCAGTGCTAGAGATCCCCGTGGGGATAGCGGGGGGGCAACAGATACGCAGTATTTT

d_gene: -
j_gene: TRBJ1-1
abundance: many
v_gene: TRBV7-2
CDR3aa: CASSFFSFMNTEAFF
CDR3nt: TGTGCCAGCAGCTTCTTCAGTTTCATGAACACTGAAGCTTTCTTT

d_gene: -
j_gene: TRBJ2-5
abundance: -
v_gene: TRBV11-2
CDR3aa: CASSLSSQETQYF
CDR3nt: TGTGCCAGCAGCTTATCAAGTCAAGAGACCCAGTACTTC

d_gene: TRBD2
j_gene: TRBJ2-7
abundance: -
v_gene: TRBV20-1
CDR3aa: CSAPWGGSSYEQYF
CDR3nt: TGCAGTGCTCCATGGGGGGGAAGCTCCTACGAGCAGTACTTC

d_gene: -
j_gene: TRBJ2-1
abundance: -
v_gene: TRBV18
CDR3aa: CASSPQQGGWDEQFF
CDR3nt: TGTGCCAGCTCACCACAACAGGGAGGATGGGATGAGCAGTTCTTC

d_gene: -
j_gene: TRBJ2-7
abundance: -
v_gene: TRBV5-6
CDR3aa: CASSWAGNSYEQYF
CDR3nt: TGTGCCAGCAGCTGGGCCGGAAACTCCTACGAGCAGTACTTC

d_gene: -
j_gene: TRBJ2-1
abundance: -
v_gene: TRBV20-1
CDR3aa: CSARDLWSRGDEQFF
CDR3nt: TGCAGTGCTAGAGATTTGTGGTCGAGGGGGGATGAGCAGTTCTTC

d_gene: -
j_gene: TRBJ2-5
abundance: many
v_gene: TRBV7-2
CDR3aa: CASSLDFGQPETQYF
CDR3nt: TGTGCCAGCAGCTTAGATTTTGGGCAGCCAGAGACCCAGTACTTC

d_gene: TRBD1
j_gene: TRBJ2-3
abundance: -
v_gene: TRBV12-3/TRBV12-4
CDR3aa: CASSRTGTPTDTQYF
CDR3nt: TGTGCCAGCAGTCGGACAGGGACTCCCACAGATACGCAGTATTTT

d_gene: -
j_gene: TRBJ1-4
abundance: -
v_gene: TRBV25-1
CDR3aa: CASGLIGAANEKLFF
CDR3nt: TGTGCCAGCGGGCTCATAGGGGCGGCTAATGAAAAACTGTTTTTT

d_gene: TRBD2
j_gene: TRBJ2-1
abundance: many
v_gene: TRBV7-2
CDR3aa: CASSSRGTSGSRNEQFF
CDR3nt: TGTGCCAGCAGCTCTAGGGGGACTAGCGGGAGTCGGAATGAGCAGTTCTTC

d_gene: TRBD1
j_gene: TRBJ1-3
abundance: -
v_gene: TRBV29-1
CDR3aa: CSAETGTGGGNTIYF
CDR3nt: TGCAGCGCCGAAACGGGGACAGGGGGTGGAAACACCATATATTTT

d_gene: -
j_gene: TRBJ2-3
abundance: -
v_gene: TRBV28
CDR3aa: CASSLEHLSTDTQYF
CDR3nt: TGTGCCAGCAGTTTAGAGCATCTGAGCACAGATACGCAGTATTTT

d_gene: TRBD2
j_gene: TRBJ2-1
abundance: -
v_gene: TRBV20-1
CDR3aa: CSARPGTSGGAGEQFF
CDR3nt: TGCAGTGCTAGACCCGGGACTAGCGGGGGGGCTGGTGAGCAGTTCTTC

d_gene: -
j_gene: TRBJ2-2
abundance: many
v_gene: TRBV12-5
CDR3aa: CASGLVNTGELFF
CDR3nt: TGTGCTAGTGGTTTGGTGAACACCGGGGAGCTGTTTTTT

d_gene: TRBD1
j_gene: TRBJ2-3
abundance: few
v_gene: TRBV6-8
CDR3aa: CASSRQGDTQYF
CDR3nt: TGTGCCAGCAGTCGACAGGGAGATACGCAGTATTTT

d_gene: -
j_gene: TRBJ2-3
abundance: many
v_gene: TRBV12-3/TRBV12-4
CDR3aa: CASSPAGYTDTQYF
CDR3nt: TGTGCCAGCAGTCCCGCGGGATACACAGATACGCAGTATTTT

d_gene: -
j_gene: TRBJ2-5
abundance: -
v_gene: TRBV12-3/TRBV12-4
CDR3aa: CASSLGGARQTQYF
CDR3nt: TGTGCCAGCAGTTTAGGGGGGGCTCGGCAGACCCAGTACTTC

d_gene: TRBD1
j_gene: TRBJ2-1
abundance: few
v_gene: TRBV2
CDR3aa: CAGGQLDEQFF
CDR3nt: TGTGCCGGGGGACAGTTGGATGAGCAGTTCTTC

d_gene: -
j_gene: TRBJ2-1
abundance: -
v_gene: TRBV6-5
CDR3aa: CASSRAAENEQFF
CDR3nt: TGTGCCAGCAGTAGGGCAGCAGAGAATGAGCAGTTCTTC

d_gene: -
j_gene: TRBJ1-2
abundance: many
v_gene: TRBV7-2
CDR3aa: CASARAGSSGYTF
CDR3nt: TGTGCCAGCGCCCGTGCCGGGTCGAGTGGCTACACCTTC

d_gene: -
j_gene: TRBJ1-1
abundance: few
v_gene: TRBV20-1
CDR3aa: CSGIPNTEAFF
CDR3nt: TGCAGTGGTATACCGAACACTGAAGCTTTCTTT

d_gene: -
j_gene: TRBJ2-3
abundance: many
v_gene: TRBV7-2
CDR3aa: CASSLGSGARGDTQYF
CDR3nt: TGTGCCAGCAGCTTAGGCTCAGGGGCTCGGGGAGATACGCAGTATTTT

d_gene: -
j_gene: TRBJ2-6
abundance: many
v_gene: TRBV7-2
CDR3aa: CASSLFDSGANVLTF
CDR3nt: TGTGCCAGCAGCTTATTTGACTCTGGGGCCAACGTCCTGACTTTC

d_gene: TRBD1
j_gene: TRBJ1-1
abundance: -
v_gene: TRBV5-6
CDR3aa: CASSLGQQGAAFF
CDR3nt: TGTGCCAGCAGCTTGGGCCAACAGGGGGCGGCTTTCTTT

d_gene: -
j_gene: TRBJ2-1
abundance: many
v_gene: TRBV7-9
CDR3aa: CASPSGESSYNEQFF
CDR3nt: TGTGCCAGCCCCTCCGGGGAGAGCTCCTACAATGAGCAGTTCTTC

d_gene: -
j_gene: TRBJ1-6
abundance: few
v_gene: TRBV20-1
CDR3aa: CSARPVSSYNSPLHF
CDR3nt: TGCAGTGCTAGACCCGTCAGCTCCTATAATTCACCCCTCCACTTT

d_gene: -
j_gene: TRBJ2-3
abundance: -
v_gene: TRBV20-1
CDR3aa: CSARSQRGTDTQYF
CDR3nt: TGCAGTGCTAGAAGTCAAAGGGGCACAGATACGCAGTATTTT

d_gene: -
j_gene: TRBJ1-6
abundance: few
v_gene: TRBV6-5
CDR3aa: CASRRDIRGENSPLHF
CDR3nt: TGTGCCAGCAGACGGGACATCAGGGGCGAGAATTCACCCCTCCACTTT

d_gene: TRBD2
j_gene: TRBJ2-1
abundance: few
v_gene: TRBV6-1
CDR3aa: CASSPSGGAGGYNEQFF
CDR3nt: TGTGCCAGCAGCCCCTCGGGAGGAGCGGGAGGGTACAATGAGCAGTTCTTC

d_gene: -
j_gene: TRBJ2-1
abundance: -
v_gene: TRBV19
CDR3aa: CASSIGWGREQFF
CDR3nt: TGTGCCAGTAGTATTGGTTGGGGTCGTGAGCAGTTCTTC

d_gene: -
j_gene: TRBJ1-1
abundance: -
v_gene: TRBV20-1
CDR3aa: CSARFLSANTEAFF
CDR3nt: TGCAGTGCTAGATTCCTCTCCGCGAACACTGAAGCTTTCTTT